This T cell receptor (beta chain) was sequenced for a study of shared clonotypes between healthy human individuals. As handled by the study authors: Filtering differed for immunoSEQ, which gave only junction sequences without quality scores. TCRdb's table, derived via immunoSEQ multiplex PCR, lists solely in-frame clones and lacks some. V and J calls and clone size are as listed in that table; D and trimming were resolved from the DNA. The sample consists of approximately 840,000 clones, roughly 96% of them appearing once. Naive CD8 cells comprised CD45RO-negative, CCR7-positively selected cells, excluding terminally differentiated effector memory CD45RA+ cells. The CDR3 is 15 amino acids. The V gene lost 6 bases and the J gene lost 3 bases, with 18 bases spanning the gap. In germline, CDR1 is SGHDN, CDR2 FVKESK. This clone was observed once.

Sequenced material: naive CD8+ T cells sorted from blood. The genes are TRBV14 and TRBJ2-7; D might be TRBD1 (6 bases). The TCR originated in a man between 25 and 39 years old in good health. CDR3 loop: CASSHRASIDYEQYF. The CDR3 nucleotides are TGTGCCAGCAGTCACAGGGCTTCGATAGACTACGAGCAGTACTTC.